Listed here is a single T cell receptor beta chain. Its matching antigen is unknown. The junction shows a germline mismatch at one end, possibly a read error. Assay used: immunoSEQ multiplex PCR; TCRdb lists only in-frame clones, some missing. The repertoire holds 40,000 or so clones, with roughly 90% as singletons. The data were taken from a study of OX40 agonist ivuxolimab in advanced cancers. Study overall: Patients were under 90% male with ages roughly 23 to 85, mean 60. Three patients had partial responses: one hepatocellular carcinoma, two cutaneous melanoma.

From germline, CDR1 is SGHTA and CDR2 FQGTGA. The CDR3 runs to 11 residues. General study points: CD8+ T cells averaged more expanded clones than CD4+.

The receptor was derived from an adult with an advanced solid tumor such as melanoma, head and neck, liver or kidney cancer. V and J are TRBV7-3 and TRBJ2-3; possible D gene TRBD2, 6 bases. Material: CD4+ or CD8+ T cells sorted from blood, obtained in a trial of the OX40 agonist ivuxolimab. The CDR3, as DNA: TGTGCCAGCAAGGAGGGCGGGGTATTGAATTTT. This sequence encodes CASKEGGVLNF.